Sequencing of this T cell receptor (beta chain) was carried out in a study of OX40 agonist ivuxolimab in advanced cancers. Study-level background: The costimulatory receptor OX40 (CD134) was targeted by ivuxolimab, a fully human IgG2 agonistic monoclonal antibody. Partial responses were achieved by three dose-escalation patients, of whom one had hepatocellular carcinoma and two had cutaneous melanoma. Patients were allowed to have had prior anti-PD-1, anti-PD-L1 or anti-CTLA-4 therapy, and around 37% of the dose-escalation patients had previously received checkpoint inhibitors. A male proportion of around 81% and a mean age of approximately 60 years, ranging from 23 to 79, were recorded for the dose-escalation cohort. Intravenous ivuxolimab was administered to patients every 2 weeks at six dose levels: 0.01, 0.1, 0.3, 1.5, 3 and 10 mg/kg. Of the approximately 53 patients in dose escalation, about 20 had hepatocellular carcinoma, some 15 had melanoma, 9 had renal cell carcinoma and 9 had head and neck cancer. The point of sequencing TCRbeta in the periphery was to test whether ivuxolimab changed TCR sequence diversity and drove clonal T-cell expansion. The paper covers the monotherapy dose-escalation part of the phase I ivuxolimab trial, which included N ≈ 50 patients. The study at large found these results: In the 0.1-3.0 mg/kg groups, partial responders had among the lowest normalized peripheral clonal expansion, particularly in CD8+ T cells. Low levels of normalized T-cell clonal expansion were also seen in some nonresponding patients. Clonal expansion of both CD4+ and CD8+ blood T cells was observed from baseline to week 6 at doses 0.1 to 3.0 mg/kg. The antigen specificity of the clonally expanded peripheral T cells was not determined. After ivuxolimab, expanded clones were on average more numerous among CD8+ T cells than among CD4+ T cells.

Patients with autoimmune disease history or receiving systemic immunosuppression were excluded from the trial. Peripheral blood for TCR sequencing was collected from all dose cohorts at baseline, on cycle 4 day 1, and on cycle 7 day 1. Samples were obtained from an open-label, multicenter, first-in-human phase I dose-escalation trial of ivuxolimab. The trial enrolled adults with locally advanced or metastatic head and neck squamous cell, hepatocellular, melanoma or renal cell carcinoma. Before TCR sequencing, CD4+ T cells and CD8+ T cells were sorted from peripheral blood as separate populations. Genomic DNA was extracted from sorted cells for sequencing of the TCRbeta CDR3 region. The immunoSEQ Assay was used to sequence the TCRbeta CDR3 regions. In its TCRdb copy, this immuneACCESS table keeps in-frame sequences only and misses some clones. Where compared with another copy, unresolved V genes explain less than half of these, and the others have no known cause. This sample lists 35,000 to 50,000 clones; more than 80% were detected once. The ten largest clonotypes hold roughly 2.5% of the sample.

The germline V gene encodes CDR1 SGDLS and CDR2 YYNGEE. The CDR3 numbers 17 residues from cysteine through phenylalanine. Kept here is only the CDR3 DNA, which spans 51 bases and is read in frame from base 1. V is trimmed back by 4 bases and J by 5 bases, and the junction contains 11 bases that no gene match accounts for. This clone was counted between two and nine times. What this receptor recognizes is not known. Within one base of it there is no much larger clone, and no base qualities were kept. The rearrangement combines TRBV9 with TRBJ2-5, with 13 middle bases fitting TRBD2. The sequence was collected from an adult with an advanced solid tumor such as melanoma, head and neck, liver or kidney cancer. The sequencing here drew on CD4+ or CD8+ T cells sorted from blood, taken in a trial of the OX40 agonist ivuxolimab. Here the CDR3 is given as CASSPPTGLAGEETQYF. The DNA reads TGTGCCAGCAGCCCTCCAACCGGACTAGCGGGAGAGGAGACCCAGTACTTC. Joined to the reference TRBV9 and TRBJ2-5 proteins, this CDR3 gives the full variable domain: DSGVTQTPKHLITATGQRVTLRCSPRSGDLSVYWYQQSLDQGLQFLIQYYNGEERAKGNILERFSAQQFPDLHSELNLSSLELGDSALYFCASSPPTGLAGEETQYFGPGTRLLVL.